The 19 T cell receptor beta chains reported below all come from one sample, sequenced in a study of control samples from healthy donors and cancer patients. Profiling relied on immunoSEQ multiplex PCR, and the TCRdb table lists in-frame clones only, not all of them. Here the sample spans roughly 100,000 clones, approximately 92% being singletons. The sample comprised blood. Receptors were obtained from a human donor in good health. The donor label of this sample is uncertain.

J is TRBJ1-1 and V is TRBV30; D remains unclear. CDR3 length: 10 amino acids. Germline V gene data show CDR1 as GTSNPN and CDR2 as SVGIG (reference sequence). Between the trimmed V and J ends, which lost 5 bases and 2 bases, there was a span of 3 bases. The CDR3 DNA is TGTGCCTGGGCAAACACTGAAGCTTTCTTT. Protein: CAWANTEAFF.

V is TRBV27 and J is TRBJ2-1; D is unclear. There are 18 residues in the CDR3. Germline V gene data show CDR1 as MNHEY and CDR2 as SMNVEV (reference sequence). The V gene lost 4 bases and the J gene lost 0 bases, with 19 bases spanning the gap. The CDR3 coding sequence is TGTGCCAGCAGTTGGCGGCTAATGGCCTCCGGCTCCTACAATGAGCAGTTCTTC. Translated, it gives CASSWRLMASGSYNEQFF.

This chain joins TRBV7-8 and TRBJ2-3; D assignment may be TRBD1 or TRBD2 (5 bases each). The V gene's germline CDR1 is SGHVS and CDR2 FQNEAQ. This CDR3 comprises 17 residues. V was trimmed by 1 base and J by 2 bases, leaving 16 bases between them. For the CDR3, the DNA is TGTGCCAGCAGCTTAGGCCGGGGACGAAGGCTCACAGATACGCAGTATTTT. Protein product: CASSLGRGRRLTDTQYF. Using reference TRBV7-8 and TRBJ2-3 for the parts outside the CDR3, the full variable domain is GAGVSQSPRYKVAKRGQDVALRCDPISGHVSLFWYQQALGQGPEFLTYFQNEAQLDKSGLPSDRFFAERPEGSVSTLKIQRTQQEDSAVYLCASSLGRGRRLTDTQYFGPGTRLTVL.

CDR3 loop: CASSVSFIHTEAFF. For the CDR3, the DNA is TGCGCCAGCAGCGTGTCCTTCATACACACTGAAGCTTTCTTT. The rearrangement joins TRBV5-1 to TRBJ1-1; no reliable D call. The germline V gene has CDR1 SGHRS and CDR2 YFSETQ. The CDR3 sequence is 14 residues long. V gave up 4 bases and J gave up 3 bases, with 13 bases separating them.

CDR3 sequence (DNA): TGTGCCAGCAGTCGCGTCGGGATCACAGATACGCAGTATTTT. It translates to CASSRVGITDTQYF. V usage is TRBV3-1 (or the pseudogene TRBV3-2) and J usage is TRBJ2-3; TRBD2 is a possible D gene (5 bases). The CDR3 runs to 14 residues. The germline V and J ends were trimmed by 6 bases and 2 bases, with 12 bases remaining between them. Germline V gene sequence: CDR1 LGHDT, CDR2 YNNKEL (reference sequence).

The chain combines TRBV9 with TRBJ1-6; D is uncertain. The CDR3 has 16 amino acids. The germline V and J ends were trimmed by 4 bases and 11 bases, with 22 bases remaining between them. Germline loops: CDR1 SGDLS, CDR2 YYNGEE. This chain's CDR3 is CASSSPQPGEGTPLHF. The CDR3 DNA reads as TGTGCCAGCAGCTCGCCACAACCCGGGGAGGGTACACCCCTCCACTTT.

Comment on this clone: The junction departs from the called germline gene at one end, perhaps through a read error. V gene TRBV12-5 combines with J gene TRBJ2-5; 10 nucleotides align to TRBD2. Per the germline V gene, CDR1 is LGHNT and CDR2 is FRNRAP. The CDR3 is 15 amino acids. As DNA, the CDR3 is TGTGCTAGTGGTTTGGGGACTAGCGGCGGCTGGGCCCAGCACTTC. This sequence encodes CASGLGTSGGWAQHF.

The V call is TRBV30, the J call TRBJ2-1; D ambiguous. The CDR3 has 14 residues. The germline V and J ends were trimmed by 2 bases and 1 base, with 9 bases remaining between them. CDR1 and CDR2 (germline): GTSNPN, SVGIG (reference sequence). The CDR3, as DNA: TGTGCCTGGAGTTACATGGGATCCTACAATGAGCAGTTCTTC. Translation gives CAWSYMGSYNEQFF.

The genes are TRBV9 and TRBJ1-2, with D perhaps TRBD1 (5 bases). V was clipped by 0 bases and J by 0 bases, with 12 bases between them. The CDR3 is 16 amino acids. CDR1 and CDR2 from the germline V gene are SGDLS and YYNGEE. The CDR3, as DNA: TGTGCCAGCAGCGTAGGGTGGGGGAAAACTAACTATGGCTACACCTTC. It specifies CASSVGWGKTNYGYTF.

Of note for this clone: Other nucleotide sequences from this sample produce the same CDR3. This rearrangement joins TRBV6-5 to TRBJ1-3, with 9 bases identical to TRBD1. Germline CDR1 reads MNHEY; CDR2 reads SVGAGI. V dropped 8 bases and J dropped 7; count of bases not matched to a gene: 0. The CDR3 covers 11 residues. In DNA, the CDR3 is TGTGCCAGCGGGACAGGGAACACCATATATTTT. Encoded protein: CASGTGNTIYF.

V is TRBV19 and J is TRBJ1-5, with TRBD1 matching 7 bases. Germline V gene sequence: CDR1 LNHDA, CDR2 SQIVND (reference sequence). The CDR3 covers 14 residues. The J segment lost 5 bases and the V segment lost 6 bases, leaving 7 bases of the junction unmatched. The CDR3 DNA is TGTGCCAGTAGGGAATACAGGGGATATCAGCCCCAGCATTTT. Translation: CASREYRGYQPQHF.

The chain couples TRBV5-1 to TRBJ2-3; 7 positions match TRBD1. Trimming took 1 base from V and 5 from J; bases not matched to a gene: 19. Germline V gene data show CDR1 as SGHRS and CDR2 as YFSETQ. This CDR3 contains 19 residues. CDR3 sequence reads: CASSLYPTDRVNLLDTQYF. In DNA form, the CDR3 reads TGCGCCAGCAGCTTGTACCCCACTGACAGGGTCAATCTGTTAGATACGCAGTATTTT.

This chain joins TRBV5-5 and TRBJ1-6, with 8 bases fitting TRBD1. V shed 0 bases and J 5 bases; nucleotides not matched to a gene: 4. The CDR3 totals 16 residues. CDR1 is SGHKS, CDR2 YYEKEE, per germline (reference sequence). The CDR3 coding sequence is TGTGCCAGCAGCTTGGGGGGGACAGGTCATAATTCACCCCTCCACTTT. Protein sequence: CASSLGGTGHNSPLHF.

The CDR3 is CASSEGPNSPLHF. DNA of the CDR3: TGTGCCAGCAGTGAGGGACCTAATTCACCCCTCCACTTT. The chain recombines TRBV2 with TRBJ1-6, with a possible D match to TRBD1 (5 bases). This CDR3 is built from 13 residues. The germline V gene has CDR1 SNHLY and CDR2 FYNNEI. V shed 3 bases and J shed 6 bases, with 6 bases lying between them.

The chain links TRBV11-2 to TRBJ2-1; TRBD1 might be the D (6 bases). V was clipped by 5 bases and J by 10 bases, with 18 bases between them. This CDR3 spans 14 amino acids. Germline CDR1 and CDR2: SGHAT and FQNNGV. This CDR3 is CASSQVRGPGEQFF. The CDR3 DNA reads TGTGCCAGCAGCCAGGTCAGGGGCCCGGGGGAGCAGTTCTTC.

The chain employs TRBV6-5 and TRBJ2-1, with D possibly matching TRBD2 (6 bases). The V gene's germline CDR1 is MNHEY and CDR2 SVGAGI. Trimming removed 8 bases at V and 0 bases at J, with 8 bases between. The CDR3 is 13 residues long. This CDR3 reads CASRENSYNEQFF. For the CDR3, the DNA is TGTGCCAGCCGGGAGAACTCCTACAATGAGCAGTTCTTC.

V is TRBV12-3 or TRBV12-4 and J is TRBJ1-5; TRBD1 is a possible D gene (6 bases). V shed 6 bases and J shed 11 bases, with 17 bases lying between them. The CDR3 has 13 amino acids. CDR3 in DNA: TGTGCCAGCAGCGGTACAGGGAACGGGGCCCAGCATTTT. This translates into CASSGTGNGAQHF.

V gene TRBV5-1 combines with J gene TRBJ1-1; 8 bases agree with TRBD1. CDR3 length equals 16 residues. Germline V lookup: CDR1 SGHRS, CDR2 YFSETQ. J gave up 0 bases and V 4 bases, and 8 bases lay outside the gene matches. The CDR3 protein is CASSTTTGAMNTEAFF. DNA of the CDR3: TGCGCCAGCAGCACAACGACAGGGGCTATGAACACTGAAGCTTTCTTT.

J is TRBJ1-2 and V is TRBV12-3 or TRBV12-4; 9 bases agree with TRBD1. This CDR3 comprises 12 residues. The CDR3 region is CVTGGDDYGYTF. DNA for the CDR3: TGTGTAACAGGGGGCGACGACTATGGCTACACCTTC.